This T cell receptor (beta chain) was sequenced in a study of read filtering for tumor transcriptome and immune sequencing. Whole-study context: TCR-mapped reads were about 4.05 to 10.27 million with IR-seq versus 85 to 1273 with RNA-seq.

Study-wide findings and caveats: Roughly 79% of IR-seq clonotypes had one read, totaling 3% to 4.5% of reads; RNA-seq: 74.6% and 44.6%. Compared with RNA-seq, IR-seq gave much higher clonotype depth and reliability.

This library used roughly 400 ng RNA and molecular barcoded adaptors spanning alpha/delta and beta/gamma chains. TCRdb re-called the reads through MiXCR, storing one row per CDR3 protein. The table shows 43,000 or so distinct CDR3 sequences, with about 12% occurring only once. Sampling of bone marrow took place during active disease in every patient. This clonotype showed up many times. Its target is not known. This sequence was found in a donor aged 40 or older with multiple myeloma. Specimen: a population of CD138-negative cells sorted from bone marrow.

The CDR3 sequence: CASSFQGLTGNTIYF. CDR3 nucleotide sequence: TGTGCCAGCAGCTTCCAGGGGCTGACTGGAAACACCATATATTTT. This chain uses TRBV7-9 with TRBJ1-3; D possibly corresponds to TRBD1 (6 bases). The ends were cut back, 3 bases at V and 2 bases at J, with 11 bases in the middle. This CDR3 has 15 amino acids. The germline V gene has CDR1 SEHNR and CDR2 FQNEAQ (reference sequence).